The 27 T cell receptor beta chains below all came from one sample that was sequenced in a study of T cell responses to AZD1222 COVID-19 vaccine. TCRdb's copy holds only in-frame clones and misses some; the assay was immunoSEQ multiplex PCR. The table lists tens of thousands of clones, 88% of them singletons. The specimen was peripheral blood, collected on day 0 of MenACWY control vaccination. These receptors came from an adult in good health.

The chain carries TRBV28 and TRBJ2-1; 7 bases line up with TRBD2. CDR3 length: 18 residues. Germline V CDR1 and CDR2: MDHEN, SYDVKM. Trimming removed 5 bases from V and 0 bases from J; junction bases left unmatched: 13. In nucleotides, the CDR3 is TGTGCCAGCAGTCGAACCCTTAGCGGGCCGAGCTCCTACAATGAGCAGTTCTTC. This codes for CASSRTLSGPSSYNEQFF. Full variable domain (rest looked up from reference TRBV28 and TRBJ2-1): DVKVTQSSRYLVKRTGEKVFLECVQDMDHENMFWYRQDPGLGLRLIYFSYDVKMKEKGDIPEGYSVSREKKERFSLILESASTNQTSMYLCASSRTLSGPSSYNEQFFGPGTRLTVL.

The gene calls are TRBV7-9 and TRBJ2-1; 7 bases are shared with TRBD1. V was pared by 3 bases and J by 4 bases, with 3 bases of the junction left unmatched. Per the germline V gene, CDR1 is SEHNR and CDR2 is FQNEAQ (reference sequence). The CDR3 runs 14 residues. CDR3 nucleotide sequence: TGTGCCAGCAGCTTGACAGGGATATACAATGAGCAGTTCTTC. Amino acid sequence: CASSLTGIYNEQFF.

This chain links TRBV21-1 with TRBJ2-7. TRBV21-1 is deemed a pseudogene. The CDR3 loop spans 19 amino acids. The CDR3 sequence: CASSKYMSSPRTCAYEQYF. The CDR3 DNA sequence: TGTGCCAGCAGCAAATATATGAGCAGTCCTAGGACGTGCGCCTACGAGCAGTACTTC.

This chain connects TRBV15 to TRBJ2-4, with TRBD2 identical over 8 bases. Trimming at V came to 4 bases and at J to 0 bases, leaving 2 bases not matched to a gene. In germline, CDR1 is LNHNV, CDR2 YYDKDF (reference sequence). CDR3 length: 15 amino acids. In nucleotides, the CDR3 is TGTGCCACCAGCATTCTAGCGGGAGCCAAAAACATTCAGTACTTC. It codes for CATSILAGAKNIQYF.

The V call is TRBV5-8, the J call TRBJ2-3; D remains ambiguous. The CDR3 consists of 12 residues. CDR1 is SGHTS, CDR2 YDEGEE, per germline. The V end lost 5 bases, the J end lost 2 bases, and 6 bases lay between the germline ends. The CDR3 nucleotides read TGTGCCAGCAGACCATTCACAGATACGCAGTATTTT. Its protein product is CASRPFTDTQYF. The full variable domain, rest sourced from reference TRBV5-8 and TRBJ2-3, is EAGVTQSPTHLIKTRGQQATLRCSPISGHTSVYWYQQALGLGLQFLLWYDEGEERNRGNFPPRFSGRQFPNYSSELNVNALELEDSALYLCASRPFTDTQYFGPGTRLTVL.

This clone was recorded once. The V gene is TRBV29-1, the J gene TRBJ2-7; D is ambiguous. Trimming removed 5 bases at V and 0 bases at J, with 14 bases between. Germline CDR1 reads SQVTM; CDR2 reads ANQGSEA. The CDR3 spans 14 residues. CDR3 bases: TGCAGCGTTCTAGGCGGAACCGGCTCCTACGAGCAGTACTTC. Amino acids: CSVLGGTGSYEQYF.

The chain links TRBV7-9 to TRBJ2-5; D is ambiguous. V lost 1 base, J lost 1 base, and 4 bases lay in between. Germline V gives CDR1 SEHNR, CDR2 FQNEAQ (reference sequence). The CDR3 extends over 13 amino acids. CDR3 residues: CASSLGVQETQYF. As DNA, the CDR3 is TGTGCCAGCAGCTTAGGGGTCCAAGAGACCCAGTACTTC.

The gene calls are TRBV27 and TRBJ2-1, with 7 bases fitting TRBD2. V gave up 6 bases and J gave up 7 bases; unmatched junction bases: 15. The CDR3 runs to 16 residues. Germline V gene lookup returns CDR1 MNHEY and CDR2 SMNVEV (reference sequence). The CDR3 bases are TGTGCCAGCAGCCCTAGTGCGGGAGAGTCGTGGAATGAGCAGTTCTTC. Translation gives CASSPSAGESWNEQFF.

The chain links TRBV6-5 to TRBJ1-2; D perhaps matches TRBD1 (6 bases). Trimming took off 6 bases at V and 8 bases at J, with 13 bases between the two ends. Germline-derived CDR1 and CDR2 are MNHEY and SVGAGI. The CDR3 spans 12 residues. CDR3 in DNA: TGTGCCAGCAGAACCTACAGGGACGGCTACACCTTC. Protein sequence: CASRTYRDGYTF.

This clone appeared a single time. The chain carries TRBV20-1 and TRBJ2-7; TRBD1 is a possible D gene (6 bases). The V gene's germline CDR1 is DFQATT and CDR2 SNEGSKA (reference sequence). CDR3 length equals 14 residues. Trimming removed 3 bases at V and 7 bases at J, with 19 bases between. The CDR3, as DNA: TGCAGTGCTAGTAGACGGACCGCGCAGGGGGAGCAGTACTTC. Its protein is CSASRRTAQGEQYF.

V is TRBV28 and J is TRBJ1-1, with D tentatively TRBD1 (5 bases). This CDR3 has 12 amino acids. Germline CDR1 and CDR2: MDHEN and SYDVKM. Trimming shortened V by 10 bases and J by 13 bases, and 22 bases separated the two germline ends. This chain's CDR3 is CAIRDPGRSDFF. The CDR3 nucleotides are TGTGCCATCCGAGACCCGGGACGGTCTGATTTCTTT.

This rearrangement joins TRBV3-1 (or the pseudogene TRBV3-2) to TRBJ2-2; 10 bases match TRBD2. Germline V lookup: CDR1 LGHDT, CDR2 YNNKEL (reference sequence). V shed 4 bases and J 4 bases; nucleotides not matched to a gene: 9. This CDR3 spans 17 amino acids. CDR3 nucleotide sequence: TGTGCCAGCAGCCCTGCCTGGGCTAGCGGGAGCACCGGGGAGCTGTTTTTT. Translating it yields CASSPAWASGSTGELFF.

This clone occurred once. The chain employs TRBV10-2 and TRBJ1-4, with TRBD1 matching 7 bases. The CDR3 totals 14 residues. CDR1 WSHSY and CDR2 SAAADI come from the germline V gene. J lost 8 bases, V lost 2 bases, and 5 bases had no gene match. The CDR3 DNA reads TGCGCCAGCAGTGAGACGACAGGGACCGAAAAACTGTTTTTT. Its translation: CASSETTGTEKLFF.

The chain links TRBV9 to TRBJ1-1; 8 bases line up with TRBD1. J gave up 1 base and V 3 bases, and 5 bases lay outside the gene matches. The germline gives CDR1 SGDLS, CDR2 YYNGEE. The CDR3 totals 15 residues. The chain's CDR3 is CASSAPGQGNTEAFF. CDR3 DNA: TGTGCCAGCAGCGCCCCCGGACAGGGGAACACTGAAGCTTTCTTT.

The V gene is TRBV5-4, the J gene TRBJ2-3; D is uncertain. V was shortened by 2 bases and J by 1 base, with 8 bases between the two germline ends. The CDR3 length is 14 residues. The germline V gene encodes CDR1 SGHNT and CDR2 YYREEE (reference sequence). CDR3 sequence: CASSLTGRTDTQYF. The DNA of the CDR3 is TGTGCCAGCAGCTTAACGGGCCGCACAGATACGCAGTATTTT.

The V and J genes are TRBV6-5 and TRBJ1-2; maybe TRBD1 (6 bases). The CDR3 length is 15 residues. Trimming removed 0 bases from V and 5 bases from J, with 13 bases in between. Germline V gene sequence: CDR1 MNHEY, CDR2 SVGAGI. The CDR3 protein is CASSYSDSNAYGYTF. As DNA, the CDR3 is TGTGCCAGCAGTTACTCGGACAGTAATGCTTATGGCTACACCTTC.

J is TRBJ2-6 and V is TRBV10-3; D not resolved. Germline assignment: CDR1 ENHRY and CDR2 SYGVKD. This CDR3 has 17 amino acids. V shed 4 bases and J shed 0 bases, with 13 bases lying between them. The CDR3 is CAISGEARFSGANVLTF. The DNA of the CDR3 is TGTGCCATCAGTGGGGAAGCGAGGTTCTCTGGGGCCAACGTCCTGACTTTC.

This chain uses TRBV6-5 with TRBJ2-7, with D hard to call. Germline V gene data show CDR1 as MNHEY and CDR2 as SVGAGI. The V end was cut by 5 bases, the J end by 5 bases, with 16 bases between. The CDR3 sequence is 14 residues long. The CDR3 reads CASSPLYFRNEQYF. DNA for the CDR3: TGTGCCAGCAGTCCTCTTTATTTTAGGAACGAGCAGTACTTC.

The chain joins TRBV10-1 to TRBJ2-7; TRBD2 is a possible D gene (6 bases). CDR1 is WNHNN and CDR2 is SYGVQD in the germline V gene (reference sequence). V gave up 2 bases and J gave up 4 bases, with 24 bases separating them. The length of the CDR3 is 18 residues. The CDR3 DNA is TGCGCCAGCAGTGAGGACTGTACAGTCCGACTAGTCTTTTACGAGCAGTACTTC. Protein: CASSEDCTVRLVFYEQYF.

This clone was detected only once. This chain joins TRBV28 and TRBJ1-3; D uncertain. The CDR3 covers 15 residues. From germline, CDR1 is MDHEN and CDR2 SYDVKM. Deletions cut 6 bases from V and 4 bases from J, with 16 bases between. CDR3 sequence reads: CASSRGGPEGNTIYF. The CDR3 nucleotides are TGTGCCAGCAGCCGGGGTGGTCCGGAAGGAAACACCATATATTTT.

The chain carries TRBV11-2 and TRBJ1-2; D may be TRBD1 (6 bases). Germline V gene lookup returns CDR1 SGHAT and CDR2 FQNNGV. This CDR3 has 15 amino acids. V was trimmed by 5 bases and J by 2 bases, leaving 15 bases between them. CDR3 coding DNA: TGTGCCAGCAGCCCCAGAGGCCAGGGGAACTATGGCTACACCTTC. It specifies CASSPRGQGNYGYTF.

The chain joins TRBV28 to TRBJ1-5; a weak D match, TRBD1 (6 bases). The CDR3 has 13 residues. Germline V gene data show CDR1 as MDHEN and CDR2 as SYDVKM. Trimming took 7 bases from V and 6 from J, leaving 13 bases between them. The CDR3 DNA sequence: TGTGCCAGCACCACAGGAGGGGGTCAGCCCCAGCATTTT. Translation: CASTTGGGQPQHF.

V gene TRBV24-1 combines with J gene TRBJ2-1; D is undetermined. V dropped 3 bases and J dropped 7 bases, with 12 bases sitting between them. Germline V gene lookup returns CDR1 KGHDR and CDR2 SFDVKD. This CDR3 is built from 14 residues. CDR3 sequence: CATSDLAPMNEQFF. The CDR3 coding sequence is TGTGCCACCAGTGATCTTGCCCCAATGAATGAGCAGTTCTTC.

Here the CDR3 reads CASTRGDLSEQYF. The DNA of the CDR3 is TGTGCCAGTACCCGGGGGGACCTCAGCGAGCAGTACTTC. The chain is built from TRBV19 and TRBJ2-7; 7 positions match TRBD2. The CDR3 extends over 13 amino acids. Trimming took 7 bases from V and 6 from J; bases not matched to a gene: 9. Germline V CDR1 and CDR2: LNHDA, SQIVND (reference sequence).

CDR3 protein: CAISDRDSNQPQHF. CDR3 bases: TGTGCCATTTCGGACCGGGACTCAAATCAGCCCCAGCATTTT. The chain carries TRBV19 and TRBJ1-5; possible D gene TRBD1, 5 bases. The V and J ends lost 10 bases and 4 bases respectively, with 17 bases between them. CDR3 length equals 14 residues. The germline V gene has CDR1 LNHDA and CDR2 SQIVND (reference sequence).

V and J are TRBV14 and TRBJ2-5; D gene ambiguous. In germline, CDR1 is SGHDN, CDR2 FVKESK. The CDR3 covers 13 residues. Between the trimmed V and J ends, which lost 5 bases and 3 bases, there was a span of 10 bases. The DNA for the CDR3 is TGTGCCAGCAGCGTTGGTGGGGAAGAGACCCAGTACTTC. Translation: CASSVGGEETQYF.

The genes are TRBV12-3 or TRBV12-4 and TRBJ2-7; D gene ambiguous. The CDR3 totals 13 residues. Trimming cost V 3 bases and J 2 bases, with 8 bases left between them. CDR3 residues: CASSLWQTYEQYF. The CDR3 nucleotides are TGTGCCAGCAGTTTGTGGCAGACCTACGAGCAGTACTTC.